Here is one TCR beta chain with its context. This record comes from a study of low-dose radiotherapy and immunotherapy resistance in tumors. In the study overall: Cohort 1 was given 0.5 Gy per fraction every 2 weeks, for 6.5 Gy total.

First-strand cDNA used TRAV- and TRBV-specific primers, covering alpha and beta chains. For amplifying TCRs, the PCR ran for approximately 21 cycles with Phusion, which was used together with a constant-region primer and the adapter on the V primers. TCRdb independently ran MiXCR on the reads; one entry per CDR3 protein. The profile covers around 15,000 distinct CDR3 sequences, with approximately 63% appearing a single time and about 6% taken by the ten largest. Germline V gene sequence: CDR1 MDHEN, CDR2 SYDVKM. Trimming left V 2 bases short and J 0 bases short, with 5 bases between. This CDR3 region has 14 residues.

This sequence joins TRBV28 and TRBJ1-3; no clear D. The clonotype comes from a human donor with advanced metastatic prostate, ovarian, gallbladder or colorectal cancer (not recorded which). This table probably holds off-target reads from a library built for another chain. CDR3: CASSLVRSGNTIYF. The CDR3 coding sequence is TGTGCCAGCAGTTTAGTCCGCTCTGGAAACACCATATATTTT.